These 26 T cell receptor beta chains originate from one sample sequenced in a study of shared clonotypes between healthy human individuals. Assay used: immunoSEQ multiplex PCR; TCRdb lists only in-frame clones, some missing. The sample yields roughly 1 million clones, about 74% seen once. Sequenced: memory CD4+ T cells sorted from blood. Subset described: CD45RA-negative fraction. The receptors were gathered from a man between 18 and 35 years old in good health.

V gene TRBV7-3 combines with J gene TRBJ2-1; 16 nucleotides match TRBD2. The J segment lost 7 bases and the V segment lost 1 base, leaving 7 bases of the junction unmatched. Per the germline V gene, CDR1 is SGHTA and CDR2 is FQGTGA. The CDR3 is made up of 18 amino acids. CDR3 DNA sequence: TGTGCCAGCAGCTTAAACCCGGGACTAGCGGGGGGGAAGAATGAGCAGTTCTTC. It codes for CASSLNPGLAGGKNEQFF.

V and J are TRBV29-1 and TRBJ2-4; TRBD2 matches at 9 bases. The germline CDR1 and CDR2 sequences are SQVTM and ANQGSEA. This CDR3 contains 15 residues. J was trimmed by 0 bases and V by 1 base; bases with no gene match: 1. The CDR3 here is CSVEALAGAKNIQYF. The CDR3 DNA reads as TGCAGCGTTGAAGCACTAGCGGGAGCCAAAAACATTCAGTACTTC.

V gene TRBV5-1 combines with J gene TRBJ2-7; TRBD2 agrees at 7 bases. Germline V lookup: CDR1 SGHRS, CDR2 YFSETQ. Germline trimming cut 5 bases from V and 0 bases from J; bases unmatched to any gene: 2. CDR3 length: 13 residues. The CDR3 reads CASSGTNSYEQYF. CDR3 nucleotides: TGCGCCAGCAGTGGGACTAACTCCTACGAGCAGTACTTC.

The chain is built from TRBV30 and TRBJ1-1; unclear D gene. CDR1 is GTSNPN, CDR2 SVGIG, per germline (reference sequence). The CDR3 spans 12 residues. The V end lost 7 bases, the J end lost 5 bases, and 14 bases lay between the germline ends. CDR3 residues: CAFGQERTEAFF. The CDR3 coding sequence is TGTGCCTTTGGTCAGGAACGGACTGAAGCTTTCTTT. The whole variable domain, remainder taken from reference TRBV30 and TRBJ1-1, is SQTIHQWPATLVQPVGSPLSLECTVEGTSNPNLYWYRQAAGRGLQLLFYSVGIGQISSEVPQNLSASRPQDRQFILSSKKLLLSDSGFYLCAFGQERTEAFFGQGTRLTVV.

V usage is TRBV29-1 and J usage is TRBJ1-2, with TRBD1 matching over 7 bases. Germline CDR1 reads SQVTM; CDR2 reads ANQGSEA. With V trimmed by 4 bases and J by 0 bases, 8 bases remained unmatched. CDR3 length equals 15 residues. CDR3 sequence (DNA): TGCAGCGTTGGAACGACAGGGAGAGCTAACTATGGCTACACCTTC. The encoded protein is CSVGTTGRANYGYTF. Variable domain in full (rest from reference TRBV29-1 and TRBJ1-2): SAVISQKPSRDICQRGTSLTIQCQVDSQVTMMFWYRQQPGQSLTLIATANQGSEATYESGFVIDKFPISRPNLTFSTLTVSNMSPEDSSIYLCSVGTTGRANYGYTFGSGTRLTVV.

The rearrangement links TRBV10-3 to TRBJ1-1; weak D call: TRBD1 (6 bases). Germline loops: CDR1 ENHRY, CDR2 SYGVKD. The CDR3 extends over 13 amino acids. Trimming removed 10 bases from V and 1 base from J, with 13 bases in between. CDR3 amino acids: CATRQAPNTEAFF. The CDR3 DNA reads TGTGCCACTCGACAGGCCCCGAACACTGAAGCTTTCTTT.

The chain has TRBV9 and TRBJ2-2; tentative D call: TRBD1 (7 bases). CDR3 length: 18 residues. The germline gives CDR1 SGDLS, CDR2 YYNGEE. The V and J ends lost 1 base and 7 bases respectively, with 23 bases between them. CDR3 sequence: CASSVQGGRGHKIGELFF. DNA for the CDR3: TGTGCCAGCAGCGTACAGGGGGGAAGGGGACATAAGATCGGGGAGCTGTTTTTT.

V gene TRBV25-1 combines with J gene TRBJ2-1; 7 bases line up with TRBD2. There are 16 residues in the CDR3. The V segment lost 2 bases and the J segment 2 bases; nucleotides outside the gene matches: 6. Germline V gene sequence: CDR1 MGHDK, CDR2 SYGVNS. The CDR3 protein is CASSELGAGTYNEQFF. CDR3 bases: TGTGCCAGCAGTGAACTGGGAGCGGGGACCTACAATGAGCAGTTCTTC.

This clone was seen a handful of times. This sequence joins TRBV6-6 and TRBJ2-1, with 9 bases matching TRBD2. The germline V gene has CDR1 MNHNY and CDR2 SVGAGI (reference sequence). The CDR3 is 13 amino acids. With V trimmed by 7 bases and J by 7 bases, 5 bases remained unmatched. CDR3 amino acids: CASTLAGTNEQFF. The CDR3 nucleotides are TGTGCCAGCACCCTAGCGGGAACGAATGAGCAGTTCTTC.

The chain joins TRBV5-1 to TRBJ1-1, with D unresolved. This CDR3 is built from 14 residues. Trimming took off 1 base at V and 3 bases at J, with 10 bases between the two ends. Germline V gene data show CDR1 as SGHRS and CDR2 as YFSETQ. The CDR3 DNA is TGCGCCAGCAGCTTGAGAGGGTTGTACACTGAAGCTTTCTTT. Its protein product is CASSLRGLYTEAFF.

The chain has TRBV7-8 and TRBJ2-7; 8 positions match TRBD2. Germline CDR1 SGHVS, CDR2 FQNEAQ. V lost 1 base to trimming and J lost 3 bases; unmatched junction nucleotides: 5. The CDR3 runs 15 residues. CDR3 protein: CASSLEAGGGYEQYF. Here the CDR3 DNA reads TGTGCCAGCAGCTTAGAGGCGGGAGGAGGCTACGAGCAGTACTTC.

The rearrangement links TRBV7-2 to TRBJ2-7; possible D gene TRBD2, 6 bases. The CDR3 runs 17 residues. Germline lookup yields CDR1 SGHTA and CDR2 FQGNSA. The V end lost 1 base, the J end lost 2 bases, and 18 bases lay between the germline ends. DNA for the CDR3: TGTGCCAGCAGCTTAGAGCTCTGGGCTAGCGCGACCTACGAGCAGTACTTC. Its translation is CASSLELWASATYEQYF.

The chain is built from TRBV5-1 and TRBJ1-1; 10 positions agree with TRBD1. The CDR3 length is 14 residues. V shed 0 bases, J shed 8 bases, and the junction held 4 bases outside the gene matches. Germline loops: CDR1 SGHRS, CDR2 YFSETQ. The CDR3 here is CASSLGGQGIEAFF. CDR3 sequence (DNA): TGCGCCAGCAGCTTGGGGGGACAGGGGATAGAAGCTTTCTTT.

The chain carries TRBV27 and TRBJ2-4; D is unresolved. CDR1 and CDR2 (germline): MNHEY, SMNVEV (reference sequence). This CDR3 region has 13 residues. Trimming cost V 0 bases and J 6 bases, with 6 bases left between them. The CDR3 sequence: CASSLSSLNIQYF. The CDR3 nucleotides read TGTGCCAGCAGTTTATCGTCCCTAAACATTCAGTACTTC.

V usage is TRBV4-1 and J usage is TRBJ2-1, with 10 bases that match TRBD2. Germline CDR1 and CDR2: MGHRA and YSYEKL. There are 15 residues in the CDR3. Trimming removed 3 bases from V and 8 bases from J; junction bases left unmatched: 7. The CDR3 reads CASSQAGLARYEQFF. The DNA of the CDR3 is TGCGCCAGCAGCCAGGCGGGACTAGCGAGGTATGAGCAGTTCTTC.

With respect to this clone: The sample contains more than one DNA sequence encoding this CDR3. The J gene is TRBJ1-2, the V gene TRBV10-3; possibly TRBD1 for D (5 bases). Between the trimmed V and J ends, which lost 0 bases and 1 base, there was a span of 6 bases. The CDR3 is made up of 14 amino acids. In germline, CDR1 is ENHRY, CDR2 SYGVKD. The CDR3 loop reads CAISESGRNYGYTF. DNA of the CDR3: TGTGCCATCAGTGAGTCGGGACGTAACTATGGCTACACCTTC.

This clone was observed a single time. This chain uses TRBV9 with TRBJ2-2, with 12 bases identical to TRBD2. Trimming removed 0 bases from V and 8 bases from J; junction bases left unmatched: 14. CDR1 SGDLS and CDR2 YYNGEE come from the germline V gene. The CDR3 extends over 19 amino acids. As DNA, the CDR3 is TGTGCCAGCAGCGTAGGCCCCCCTAGCGGGGGGGCTGGTACTGGGGAGCTGTTTTTT. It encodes CASSVGPPSGGAGTGELFF.

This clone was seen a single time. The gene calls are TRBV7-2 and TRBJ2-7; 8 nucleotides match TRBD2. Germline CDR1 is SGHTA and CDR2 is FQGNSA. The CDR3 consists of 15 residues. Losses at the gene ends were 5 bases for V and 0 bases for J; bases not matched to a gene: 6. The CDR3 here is CASSDPGLGSYEQYF. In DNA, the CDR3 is TGTGCCAGCAGCGATCCGGGACTAGGCTCCTACGAGCAGTACTTC.

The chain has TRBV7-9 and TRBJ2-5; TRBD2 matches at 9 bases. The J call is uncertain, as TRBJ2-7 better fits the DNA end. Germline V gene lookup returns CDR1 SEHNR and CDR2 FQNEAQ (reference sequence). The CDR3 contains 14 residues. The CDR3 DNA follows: TGTGCCAGCAGCCTTAGCGGGAGCTCCTACGAGCAGTACTTC. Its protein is CASSLSGSSYEQYF.

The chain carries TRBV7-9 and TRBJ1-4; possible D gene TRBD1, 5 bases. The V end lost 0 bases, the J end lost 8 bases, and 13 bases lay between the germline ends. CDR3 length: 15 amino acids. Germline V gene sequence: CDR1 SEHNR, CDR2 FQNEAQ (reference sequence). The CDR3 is CASSLAGRVSEKLFF. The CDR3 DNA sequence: TGTGCCAGCAGCTTAGCGGGCAGGGTCAGCGAAAAACTGTTTTTT. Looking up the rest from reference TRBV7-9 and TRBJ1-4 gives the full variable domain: DTGVSQNPRHKITKRGQNVTFRCDPISEHNRLYWYRQTLGQGPEFLTYFQNEAQLEKSRLLSDRFSAERPKGSFSTLEIQRTEQGDSAMYLCASSLAGRVSEKLFFGSGTQLSVL.

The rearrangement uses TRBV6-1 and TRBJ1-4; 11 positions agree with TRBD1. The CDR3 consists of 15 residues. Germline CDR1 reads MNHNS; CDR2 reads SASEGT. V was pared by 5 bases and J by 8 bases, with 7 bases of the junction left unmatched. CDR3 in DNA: TGTGCCAGCAGTCCTAAGGACAGGGGGCGAGAAAAACTGTTTTTT. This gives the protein CASSPKDRGREKLFF.

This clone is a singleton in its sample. As DNA, the CDR3 is TGTGCCAGCAGTGAAGCGATTTTACTAGCGGAAGGGACCCAGTACTTC. Its protein is CASSEAILLAEGTQYF. The rearrangement links TRBV6-1 to TRBJ2-5, with TRBD2 identical over 8 bases. Germline values: CDR1 MNHNS, CDR2 SASEGT. The V segment lost 0 bases and the J segment 7 bases; nucleotides outside the gene matches: 10. The CDR3 contains 16 residues.

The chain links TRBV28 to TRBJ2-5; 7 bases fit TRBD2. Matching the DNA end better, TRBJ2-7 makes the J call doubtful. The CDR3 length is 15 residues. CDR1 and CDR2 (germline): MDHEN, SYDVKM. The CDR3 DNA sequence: TGTGCCAGCAGTCAGCCCGGGGGGAGCTCCTACGAGCAGTACTTC. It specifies CASSQPGGSSYEQYF.

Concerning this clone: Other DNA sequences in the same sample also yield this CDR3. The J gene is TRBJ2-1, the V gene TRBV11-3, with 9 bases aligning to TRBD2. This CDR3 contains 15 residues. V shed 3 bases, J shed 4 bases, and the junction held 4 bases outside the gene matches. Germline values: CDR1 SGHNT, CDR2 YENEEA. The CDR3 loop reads CASSLGTSGYNEQFF. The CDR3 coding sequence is TGTGCCAGCAGCTTGGGCACTAGCGGGTACAATGAGCAGTTCTTC.

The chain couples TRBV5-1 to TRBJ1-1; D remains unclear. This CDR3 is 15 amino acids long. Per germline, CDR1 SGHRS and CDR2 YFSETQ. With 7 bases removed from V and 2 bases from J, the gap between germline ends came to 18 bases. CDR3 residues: CASAFQAVANTEAFF. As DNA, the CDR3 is TGCGCCAGCGCTTTTCAGGCAGTCGCTAACACTGAAGCTTTCTTT. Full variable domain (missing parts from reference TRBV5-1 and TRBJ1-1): KAGVTQTPRYLIKTRGQQVTLSCSPISGHRSVSWYQQTPGQGLQFLFEYFSETQRNKGNFPGRFSGRQFSNSRSEMNVSTLELGDSALYLCASAFQAVANTEAFFGQGTRLTVV.

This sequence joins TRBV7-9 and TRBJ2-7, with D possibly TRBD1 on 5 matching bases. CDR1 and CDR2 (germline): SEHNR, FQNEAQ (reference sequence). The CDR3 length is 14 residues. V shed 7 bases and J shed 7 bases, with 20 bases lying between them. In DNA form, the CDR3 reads TGTGCCAGCATCCCCTCGACAGCTGCCGGAGAGCAGTACTTC. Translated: CASIPSTAAGEQYF.